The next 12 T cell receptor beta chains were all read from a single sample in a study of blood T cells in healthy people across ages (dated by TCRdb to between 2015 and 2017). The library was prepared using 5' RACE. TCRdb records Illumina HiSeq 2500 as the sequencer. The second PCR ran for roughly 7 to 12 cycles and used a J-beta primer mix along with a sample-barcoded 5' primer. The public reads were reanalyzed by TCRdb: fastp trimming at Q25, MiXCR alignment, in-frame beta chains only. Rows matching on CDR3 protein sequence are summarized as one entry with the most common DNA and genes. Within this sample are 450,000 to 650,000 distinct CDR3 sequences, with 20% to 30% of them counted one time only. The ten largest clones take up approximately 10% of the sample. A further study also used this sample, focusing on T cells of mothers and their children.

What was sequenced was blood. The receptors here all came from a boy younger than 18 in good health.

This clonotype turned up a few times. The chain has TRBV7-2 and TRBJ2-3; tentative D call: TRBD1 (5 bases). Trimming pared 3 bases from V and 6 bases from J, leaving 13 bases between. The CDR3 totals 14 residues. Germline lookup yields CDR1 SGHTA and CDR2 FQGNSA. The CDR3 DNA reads TGTGCCAGCAGCTTTGCAGGGTGGTCTGATACGCAGTATTTT. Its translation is CASSFAGWSDTQYF. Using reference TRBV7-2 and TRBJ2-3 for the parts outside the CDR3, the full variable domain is GAGVSQSPSNKVTEKGKDVELRCDPISGHTALYWYRQSLGQGLEFLIYFQGNSAPDKSGLPSDRFSAERTGGSVSTLTIQRTQQEDSAVYLCASSFAGWSDTQYFGPGTRLTVL.

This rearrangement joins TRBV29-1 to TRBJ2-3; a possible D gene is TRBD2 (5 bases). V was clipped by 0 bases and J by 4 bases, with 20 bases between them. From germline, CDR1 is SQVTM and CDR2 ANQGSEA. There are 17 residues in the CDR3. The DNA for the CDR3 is TGCAGCGTTGAAGATCGCGGGTTAGCCAAGACCCCAGATACGCAGTATTTT. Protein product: CSVEDRGLAKTPDTQYF.

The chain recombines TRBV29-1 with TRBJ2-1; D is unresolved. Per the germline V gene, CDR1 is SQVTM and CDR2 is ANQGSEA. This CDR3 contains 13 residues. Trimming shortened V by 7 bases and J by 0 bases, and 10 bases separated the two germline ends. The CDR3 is CSAVVSSYNEQFF. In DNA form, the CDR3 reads TGCAGCGCAGTTGTGAGCTCCTACAATGAGCAGTTCTTC.

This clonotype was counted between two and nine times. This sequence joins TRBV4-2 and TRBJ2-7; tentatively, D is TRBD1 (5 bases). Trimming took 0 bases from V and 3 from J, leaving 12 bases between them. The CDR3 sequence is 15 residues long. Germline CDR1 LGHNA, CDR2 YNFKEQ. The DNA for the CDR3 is TGTGCCAGCAGCCAAGATAAGGGGTTTGACTACGAGCAGTACTTC. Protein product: CASSQDKGFDYEQYF.

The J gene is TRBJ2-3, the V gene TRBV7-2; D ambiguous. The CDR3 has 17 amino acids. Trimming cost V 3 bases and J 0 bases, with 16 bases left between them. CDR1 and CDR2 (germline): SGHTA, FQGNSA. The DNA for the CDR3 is TGTGCCAGCAGCTTCCCGATGCCGCTCGCTAGCACAGATACGCAGTATTTT. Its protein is CASSFPMPLASTDTQYF. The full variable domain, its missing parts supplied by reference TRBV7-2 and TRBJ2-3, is GAGVSQSPSNKVTEKGKDVELRCDPISGHTALYWYRQSLGQGLEFLIYFQGNSAPDKSGLPSDRFSAERTGGSVSTLTIQRTQQEDSAVYLCASSFPMPLASTDTQYFGPGTRLTVL.

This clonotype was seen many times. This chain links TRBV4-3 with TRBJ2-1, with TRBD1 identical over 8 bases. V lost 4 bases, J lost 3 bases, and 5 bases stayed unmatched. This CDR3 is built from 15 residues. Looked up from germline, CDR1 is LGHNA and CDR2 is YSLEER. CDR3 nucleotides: TGCGCCAGCAGCCCATCCGGGACAGGCTACAATGAGCAGTTCTTC. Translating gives CASSPSGTGYNEQFF.

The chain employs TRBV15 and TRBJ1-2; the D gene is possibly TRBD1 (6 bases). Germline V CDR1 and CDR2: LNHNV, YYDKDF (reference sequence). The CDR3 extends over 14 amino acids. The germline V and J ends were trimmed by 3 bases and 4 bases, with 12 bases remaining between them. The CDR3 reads CATSRGDRSYGYTF. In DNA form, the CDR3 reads TGTGCCACCAGCAGGGGCGACAGGTCCTATGGCTACACCTTC.

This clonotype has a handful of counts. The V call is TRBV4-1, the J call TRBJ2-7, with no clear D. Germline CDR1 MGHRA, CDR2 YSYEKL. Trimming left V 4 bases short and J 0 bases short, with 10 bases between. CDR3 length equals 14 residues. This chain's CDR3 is CASSPVKNSYEQYF. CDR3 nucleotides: TGCGCCAGCAGCCCCGTAAAGAACTCCTACGAGCAGTACTTC.

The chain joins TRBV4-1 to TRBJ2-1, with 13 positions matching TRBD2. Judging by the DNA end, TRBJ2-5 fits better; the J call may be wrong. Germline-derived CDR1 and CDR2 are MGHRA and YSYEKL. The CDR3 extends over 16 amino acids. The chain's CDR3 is CASSRPGLAGEETQYF. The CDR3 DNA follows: TGCGCCAGCAGCCGACCCGGACTAGCGGGAGAAGAGACCCAGTACTTC.

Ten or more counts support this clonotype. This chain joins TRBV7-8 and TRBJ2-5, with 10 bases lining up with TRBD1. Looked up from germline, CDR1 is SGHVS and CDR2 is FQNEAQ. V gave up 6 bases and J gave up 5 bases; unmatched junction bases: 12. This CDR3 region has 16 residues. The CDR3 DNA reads TGTGCCAGCAGTCCTCGACAGGGGGCGTTGATGGAGACCCAGTACTTC. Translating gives CASSPRQGALMETQYF. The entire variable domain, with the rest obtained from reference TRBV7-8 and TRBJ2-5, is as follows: GAGVSQSPRYKVAKRGQDVALRCDPISGHVSLFWYQQALGQGPEFLTYFQNEAQLDKSGLPSDRFFAERPEGSVSTLKIQRTQQEDSAVYLCASSPRQGALMETQYFGPGTRLLVL.

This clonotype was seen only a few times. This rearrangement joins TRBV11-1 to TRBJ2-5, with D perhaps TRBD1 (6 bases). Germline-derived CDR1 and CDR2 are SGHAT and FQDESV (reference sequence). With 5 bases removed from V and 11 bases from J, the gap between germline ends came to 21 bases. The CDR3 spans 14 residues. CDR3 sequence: CASSPQGGHDGQYF. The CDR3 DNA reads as TGTGCCAGCAGCCCCCAAGGGGGACATGACGGGCAGTACTTC.

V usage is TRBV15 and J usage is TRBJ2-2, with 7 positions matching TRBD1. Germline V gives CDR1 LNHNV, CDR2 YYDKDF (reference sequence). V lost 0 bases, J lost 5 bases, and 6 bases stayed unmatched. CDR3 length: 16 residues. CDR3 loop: CATSRDPQGVTGELFF. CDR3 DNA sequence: TGTGCCACCAGCAGAGATCCCCAGGGGGTTACCGGGGAGCTGTTTTTT.